This TCR beta chain is drawn from a study of blood T cell repertoires in COVID-19. The CDR3 runs 15 residues. Per the germline V gene, CDR1 is MDHEN and CDR2 is SYDVKM. The data were produced by immunoSEQ multiplex PCR, yet TCRdb's version contains in-frame clones alone and is incomplete. This table holds 250,000 to 350,000 clones, around 89% found once. Points on this clone: An end of the junction differs from the germline gene, which may be a read error.

Sequenced input: peripheral blood. This chain links TRBV28 with TRBJ1-6, with D possibly matching TRBD1 (5 bases). The source of this sequence is a man younger than 45 with acute or convalescent COVID-19. The CDR3 loop reads CASSRTRSRNSPLHF. The CDR3 nucleotides are TGTGCCAGCAGTCGGACACGCTCACGAAATTCCCCCCTCCACTTT.